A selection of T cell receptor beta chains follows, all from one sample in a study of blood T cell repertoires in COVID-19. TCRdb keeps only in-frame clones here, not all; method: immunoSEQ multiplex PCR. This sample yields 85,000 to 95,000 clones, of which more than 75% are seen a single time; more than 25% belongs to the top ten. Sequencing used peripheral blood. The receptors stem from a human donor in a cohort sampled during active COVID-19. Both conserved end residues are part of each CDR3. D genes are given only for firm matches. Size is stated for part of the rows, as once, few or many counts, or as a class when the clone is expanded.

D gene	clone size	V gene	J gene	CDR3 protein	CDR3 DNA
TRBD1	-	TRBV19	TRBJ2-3	CASSPRTGDADTQYF	TGTGCCAGTAGTCCCCGGACAGGGGATGCAGATACGCAGTATTTT
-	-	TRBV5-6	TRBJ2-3	CASKQGVDTQYF	TGTGCCAGTAAACAGGGAGTCGATACGCAGTATTTT
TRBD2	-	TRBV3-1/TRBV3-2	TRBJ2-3	CATYLGLAVCTDTQYF	TGTGCCACCTATTTGGGACTAGCGGTTTGCACAGATACGCAGTATTTT
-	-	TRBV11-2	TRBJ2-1	CASSYRDTLNEQFF	TGTGCCAGCAGCTACCGGGACACCCTCAATGAGCAGTTCTTC
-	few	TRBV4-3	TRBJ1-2	CASSPARGLNYGYTF	TGCGCCAGCAGCCCGGCCAGGGGCTTGAACTATGGCTACACCTTC
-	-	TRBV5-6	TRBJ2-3	CASSLQATDTQYF	TGTGCCAGCAGCTTGCAGGCTACAGATACGCAGTATTTT
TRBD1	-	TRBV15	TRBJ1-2	CATSREAGGGYGYTF	TGTGCCACCAGCAGAGAGGCAGGGGGCGGCTATGGCTACACCTTC
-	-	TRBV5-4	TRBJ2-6	CASSLSGAGANVLTF	TGTGCCAGCAGCTTGTCAGGGGCAGGGGCCAACGTCCTGACTTTC
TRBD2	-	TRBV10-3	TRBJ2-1	CATRLAGEVDEQFF	TGTGCCACCAGACTAGCGGGAGAAGTGGATGAGCAGTTCTTC
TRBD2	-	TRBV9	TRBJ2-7	CASSPRGGGAYEQYF	TGTGCCAGCAGCCCCCGGGGGGGTGGGGCCTACGAGCAGTACTTC
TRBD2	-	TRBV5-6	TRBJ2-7	CASSFSSGAYEQYF	TGTGCCAGCAGCTTCTCTAGCGGGGCCTACGAGCAGTACTTC
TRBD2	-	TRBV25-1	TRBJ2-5	CASSDGSGGPQETQYF	TGTGCCAGCAGTGATGGAAGCGGGGGCCCACAAGAGACCCAGTACTTC
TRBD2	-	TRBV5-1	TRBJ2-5	CASSRSGGAEETQYF	TGCGCCAGCAGCAGAAGCGGGGGGGCCGAGGAGACCCAGTACTTC
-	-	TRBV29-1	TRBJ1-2	CSVEDRYYGYTF	TGCAGCGTTGAAGACAGATACTATGGCTACACCTTC
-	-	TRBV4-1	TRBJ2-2	CASSLDGAKTGELFF	TGCGCCAGCAGCCTAGATGGGGCGAAAACCGGGGAGCTGTTTTTT
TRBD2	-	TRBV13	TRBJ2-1	CASSRGLAGYNEQFF	TGTGCCAGCAGCCGAGGACTAGCGGGATACAATGAGCAGTTCTTC
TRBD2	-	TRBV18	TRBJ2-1	CASSLGLAGYNEQFF	TGTGCCAGCTCTCTGGGACTAGCGGGATACAATGAGCAGTTCTTC
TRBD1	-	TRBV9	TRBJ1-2	CASSAGTGLLDYGYTF	TGTGCCAGCAGCGCGGGGACAGGGTTATTAGACTATGGCTACACCTTC
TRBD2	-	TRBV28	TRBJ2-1	CASSSAGGSRNEQFF	TGTGCCAGCAGTTCCGCGGGCGGGAGCAGGAATGAGCAGTTCTTC
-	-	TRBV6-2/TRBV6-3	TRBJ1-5	CASSYSPGEGEGNQPQHF	TGTGCCAGCAGTTACTCCCCCGGGGAGGGAGAGGGCAATCAGCCCCAGCATTTT
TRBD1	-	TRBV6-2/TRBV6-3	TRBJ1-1	CASSYSRTGGWNTEAFF	TGTGCCAGCAGTTACTCGCGAACAGGGGGGTGGAACACTGAAGCTTTCTTT
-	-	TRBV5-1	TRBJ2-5	CASSLGGIQETQYF	TGCGCCAGCAGCTTGGGAGGTATCCAAGAGACCCAGTACTTC
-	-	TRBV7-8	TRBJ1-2	CASSLPGAGGYTF	TGTGCCAGCAGCTTACCCGGAGCTGGGGGCTACACCTTC
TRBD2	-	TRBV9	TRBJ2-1	CASGRVNSNEQFF	TGTGCCAGCGGGAGGGTCAATTCCAATGAGCAGTTCTTC
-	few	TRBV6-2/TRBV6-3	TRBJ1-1	CASSLVATEAFF	TGTGCCAGCAGTTTGGTCGCGACTGAAGCTTTCTTT
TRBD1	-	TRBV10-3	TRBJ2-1	CAISEGRGLEQFF	TGTGCCATCAGTGAGGGCAGGGGGCTTGAGCAGTTCTTC
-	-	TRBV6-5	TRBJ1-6	CASSQGRGTNSPLHF	TGTGCCAGCAGTCAGGGGAGGGGGACGAATTCACCCCTCCACTTT
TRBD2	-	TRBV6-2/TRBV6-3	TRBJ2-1	CASSNLAGGRFDNEQFF	TGTGCCAGCAGTAACCTAGCGGGGGGCCGCTTTGACAATGAGCAGTTCTTC
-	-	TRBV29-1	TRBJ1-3	CSVVEGSSGNTIYF	TGCAGCGTTGTTGAAGGGAGCTCTGGAAACACCATATATTTT